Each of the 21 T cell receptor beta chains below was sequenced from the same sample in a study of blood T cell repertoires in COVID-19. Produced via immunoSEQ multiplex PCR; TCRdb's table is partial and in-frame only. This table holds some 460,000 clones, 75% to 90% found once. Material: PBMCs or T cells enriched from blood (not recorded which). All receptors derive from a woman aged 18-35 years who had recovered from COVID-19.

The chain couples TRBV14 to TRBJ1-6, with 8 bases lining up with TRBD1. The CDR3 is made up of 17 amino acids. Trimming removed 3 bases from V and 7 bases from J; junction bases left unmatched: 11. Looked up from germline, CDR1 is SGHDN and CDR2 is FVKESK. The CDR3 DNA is TGTGCCAGCAGCCAGGACAGGGATCACAACCCGAATTCACCCCTCCACTTT. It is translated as CASSQDRDHNPNSPLHF.

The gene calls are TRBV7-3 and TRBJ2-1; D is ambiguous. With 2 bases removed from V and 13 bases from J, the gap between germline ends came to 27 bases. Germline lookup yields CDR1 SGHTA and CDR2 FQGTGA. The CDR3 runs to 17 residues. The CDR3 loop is CASSLYAFFPGGETQFF. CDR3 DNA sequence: TGTGCCAGCAGCTTATATGCGTTCTTCCCTGGTGGAGAGACCCAGTTCTTC.

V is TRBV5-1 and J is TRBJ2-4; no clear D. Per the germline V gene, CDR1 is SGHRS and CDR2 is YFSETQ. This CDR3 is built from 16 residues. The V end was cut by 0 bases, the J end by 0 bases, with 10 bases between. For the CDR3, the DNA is TGCGCCAGCAGCTTGGGGCAGGCTCTAGCCAAAAACATTCAGTACTTC. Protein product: CASSLGQALAKNIQYF. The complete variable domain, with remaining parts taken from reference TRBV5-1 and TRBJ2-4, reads KAGVTQTPRYLIKTRGQQVTLSCSPISGHRSVSWYQQTPGQGLQFLFEYFSETQRNKGNFPGRFSGRQFSNSRSEMNVSTLELGDSALYLCASSLGQALAKNIQYFGAGTRLSVL.

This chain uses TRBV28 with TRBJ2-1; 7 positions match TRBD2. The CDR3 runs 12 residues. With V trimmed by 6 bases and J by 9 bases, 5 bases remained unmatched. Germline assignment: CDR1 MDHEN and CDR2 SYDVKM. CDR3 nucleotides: TGTGCCAGCAGCCCCCCGGGAGGTGAGCAGTTCTTC. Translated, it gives CASSPPGGEQFF. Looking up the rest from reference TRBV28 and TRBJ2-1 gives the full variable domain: DVKVTQSSRYLVKRTGEKVFLECVQDMDHENMFWYRQDPGLGLRLIYFSYDVKMKEKGDIPEGYSVSREKKERFSLILESASTNQTSMYLCASSPPGGEQFFGPGTRLTVL.

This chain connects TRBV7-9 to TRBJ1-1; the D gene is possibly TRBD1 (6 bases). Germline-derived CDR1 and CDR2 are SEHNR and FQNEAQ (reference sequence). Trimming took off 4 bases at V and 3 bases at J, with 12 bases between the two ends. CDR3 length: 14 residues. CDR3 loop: CASSWGTGYTEAFF. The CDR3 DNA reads TGTGCCAGCAGCTGGGGCACAGGGTACACTGAAGCTTTCTTT.

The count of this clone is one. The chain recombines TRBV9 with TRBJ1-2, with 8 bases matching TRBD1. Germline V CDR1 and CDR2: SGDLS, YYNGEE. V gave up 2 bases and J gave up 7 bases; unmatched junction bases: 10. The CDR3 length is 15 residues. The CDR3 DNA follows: TGTGCCAGCAGCGTCGCTCCCCGGACAGGGTCTGGCTACACCTTC. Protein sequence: CASSVAPRTGSGYTF. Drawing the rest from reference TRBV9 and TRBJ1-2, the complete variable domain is DSGVTQTPKHLITATGQRVTLRCSPRSGDLSVYWYQQSLDQGLQFLIQYYNGEERAKGNILERFSAQQFPDLHSELNLSSLELGDSALYFCASSVAPRTGSGYTFGSGTRLTVV.

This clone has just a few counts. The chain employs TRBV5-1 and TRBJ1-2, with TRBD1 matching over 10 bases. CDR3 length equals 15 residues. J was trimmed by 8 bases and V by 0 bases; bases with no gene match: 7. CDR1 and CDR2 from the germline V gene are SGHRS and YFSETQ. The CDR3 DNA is TGCGCCAGCAGCTTGGGACAGGGGGCTCGGGAAGGCTACACCTTC. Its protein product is CASSLGQGAREGYTF.

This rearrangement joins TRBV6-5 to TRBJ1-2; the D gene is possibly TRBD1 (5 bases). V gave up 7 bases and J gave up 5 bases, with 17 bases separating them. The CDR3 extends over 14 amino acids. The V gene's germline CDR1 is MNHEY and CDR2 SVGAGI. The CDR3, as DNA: TGTGCCAGCATACCGGGACTCCCGCGGTATGGCTACACCTTC. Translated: CASIPGLPRYGYTF.

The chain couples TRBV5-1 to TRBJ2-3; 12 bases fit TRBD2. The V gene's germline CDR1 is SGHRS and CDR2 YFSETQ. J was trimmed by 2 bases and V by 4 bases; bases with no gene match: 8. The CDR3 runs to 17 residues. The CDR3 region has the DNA TGCGCCAGCAGCAACAACCCTAGCGGGGGGGACACAGATACGCAGTATTTT. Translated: CASSNNPSGGDTDTQYF.

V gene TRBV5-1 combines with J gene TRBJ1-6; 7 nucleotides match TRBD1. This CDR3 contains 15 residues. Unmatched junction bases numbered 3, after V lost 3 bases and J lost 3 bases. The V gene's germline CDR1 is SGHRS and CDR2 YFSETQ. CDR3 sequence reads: CASSSGTVYNSPLHF. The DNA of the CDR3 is TGCGCCAGCAGCTCTGGGACAGTCTATAATTCACCCCTCCACTTT.

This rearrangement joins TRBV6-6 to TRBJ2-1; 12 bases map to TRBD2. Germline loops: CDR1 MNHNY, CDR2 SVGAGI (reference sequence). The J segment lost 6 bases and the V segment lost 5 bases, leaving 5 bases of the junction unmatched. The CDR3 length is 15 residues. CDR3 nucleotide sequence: TGTGCCAGCAGTGTACTAGCGGGGGGAACCAATGAGCAGTTCTTC. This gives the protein CASSVLAGGTNEQFF.

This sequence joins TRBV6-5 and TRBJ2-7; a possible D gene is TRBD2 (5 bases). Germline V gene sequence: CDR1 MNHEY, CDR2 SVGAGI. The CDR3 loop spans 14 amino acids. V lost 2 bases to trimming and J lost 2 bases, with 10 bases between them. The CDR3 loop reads CASSYASGTYEQYF. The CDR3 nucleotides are TGTGCCAGCAGTTACGCCTCGGGGACCTACGAGCAGTACTTC.

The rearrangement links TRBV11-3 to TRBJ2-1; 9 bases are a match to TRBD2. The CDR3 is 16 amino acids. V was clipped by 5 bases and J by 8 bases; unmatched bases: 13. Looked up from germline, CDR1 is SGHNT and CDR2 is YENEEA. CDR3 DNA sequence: TGTGCCAGCAGCGCCGGACTGGGCGGGGGGGCTGATGAGCAGTTCTTC. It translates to CASSAGLGGGADEQFF.

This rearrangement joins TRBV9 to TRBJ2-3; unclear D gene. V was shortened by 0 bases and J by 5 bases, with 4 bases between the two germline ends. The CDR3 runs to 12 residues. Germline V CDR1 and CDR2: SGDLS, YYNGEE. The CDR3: CASSVARDTQYF. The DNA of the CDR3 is TGTGCCAGCAGCGTAGCGAGAGATACGCAGTATTTT.

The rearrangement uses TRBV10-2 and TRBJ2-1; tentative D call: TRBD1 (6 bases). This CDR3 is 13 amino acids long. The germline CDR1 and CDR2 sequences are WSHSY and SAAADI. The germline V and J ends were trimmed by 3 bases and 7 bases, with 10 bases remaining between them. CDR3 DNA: TGCGCCAGCAGTGAACAGGGCGAAAATGAGCAGTTCTTC. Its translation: CASSEQGENEQFF.

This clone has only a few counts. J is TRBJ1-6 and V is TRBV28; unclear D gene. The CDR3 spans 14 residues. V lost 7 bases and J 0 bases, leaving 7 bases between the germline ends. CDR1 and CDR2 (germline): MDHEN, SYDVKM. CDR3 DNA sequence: TGTGCCAGCACGGCTAGCTCCTATAATTCACCCCTCCACTTT. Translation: CASTASSYNSPLHF.

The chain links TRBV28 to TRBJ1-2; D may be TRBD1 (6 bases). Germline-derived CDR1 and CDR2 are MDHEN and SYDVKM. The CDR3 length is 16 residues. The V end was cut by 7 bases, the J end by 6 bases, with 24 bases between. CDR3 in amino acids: CASTPHVGRGRHGYTF. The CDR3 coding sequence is TGTGCCAGCACCCCCCATGTAGGCAGGGGCCGCCATGGCTACACCTTC.

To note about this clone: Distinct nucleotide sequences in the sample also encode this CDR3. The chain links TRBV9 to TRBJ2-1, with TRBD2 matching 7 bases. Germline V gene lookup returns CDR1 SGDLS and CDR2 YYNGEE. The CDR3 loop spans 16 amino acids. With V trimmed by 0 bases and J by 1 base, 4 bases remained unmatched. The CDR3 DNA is TGTGCCAGCAGCGTAGGGGGAGGGCCTTCCTACAATGAGCAGTTCTTC. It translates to CASSVGGGPSYNEQFF.

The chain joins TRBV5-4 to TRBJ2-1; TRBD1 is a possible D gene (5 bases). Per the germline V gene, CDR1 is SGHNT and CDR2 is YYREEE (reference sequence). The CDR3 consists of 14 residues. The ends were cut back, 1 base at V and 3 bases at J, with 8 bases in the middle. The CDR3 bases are TGTGCCAGCAGCTTGCCAGGGATCTACAATGAGCAGTTCTTC. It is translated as CASSLPGIYNEQFF.

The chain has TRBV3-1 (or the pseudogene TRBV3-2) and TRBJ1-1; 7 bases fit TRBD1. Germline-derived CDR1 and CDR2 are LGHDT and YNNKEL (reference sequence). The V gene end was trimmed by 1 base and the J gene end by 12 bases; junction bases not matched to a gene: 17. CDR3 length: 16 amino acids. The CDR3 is CASSQGVTGERLGTFF. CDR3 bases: TGTGCCAGCAGCCAAGGCGTAACAGGGGAACGGCTTGGGACTTTCTTT.

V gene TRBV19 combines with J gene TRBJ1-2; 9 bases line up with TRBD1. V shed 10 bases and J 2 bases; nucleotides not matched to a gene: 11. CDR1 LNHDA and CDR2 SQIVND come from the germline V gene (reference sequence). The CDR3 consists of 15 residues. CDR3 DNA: TGTGCCACCCACCGGACCGGGACAGGGAACTATGGCTACACCTTC. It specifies CATHRTGTGNYGYTF.